This passage covers 25 T cell receptor beta chains from one sample sequenced in a study of identifying expanded T cells in peripheral blood. Using immunoSEQ multiplex PCR, the repertoire was profiled, and TCRdb retains in-frame clones only, with some absent. The sample holds about 91,000 clones; about 90% are singletons and the top ten take approximately 4%. The sample was blood. These TCRs come from a person aged 18 to 75 in good health.

In its sample, this clone was seen a few times. The V gene is TRBV19, the J gene TRBJ2-1, with unresolved D. CDR3 size: 15 residues. The V and J ends lost 2 bases and 1 base respectively, with 9 bases between them. In germline, CDR1 is LNHDA, CDR2 SQIVND (reference sequence). CDR3 bases: TGTGCCAGTAGTATAATGGAAGGATCCTACAATGAGCAGTTCTTC. It encodes CASSIMEGSYNEQFF. The entire variable domain, with the rest obtained from reference TRBV19 and TRBJ2-1, is as follows: DGGITQSPKYLFRKEGQNVTLSCEQNLNHDAMYWYRQDPGQGLRLIYYSQIVNDFQKGDIAEGYSVSREKKESFPLTVTSAQKNPTAFYLCASSIMEGSYNEQFFGPGTRLTVL.

The rearrangement uses TRBV5-6 and TRBJ1-1, with D maybe TRBD1 (5 bases). Germline V gene lookup returns CDR1 SGHDT and CDR2 YYEEEE. This CDR3 contains 14 residues. Trimming cost V 0 bases and J 8 bases, with 14 bases left between them. The CDR3 DNA is TGTGCCAGCAGCTTGGGGCAGGGACTAGGAGAAGCTTTCTTT. Amino acids: CASSLGQGLGEAFF.

This sequence joins TRBV5-1 and TRBJ2-7, with 7 bases that match TRBD2. V was clipped by 6 bases and J by 0 bases; unmatched bases: 9. Germline assignment: CDR1 SGHRS and CDR2 YFSETQ. The CDR3 spans 15 residues. CDR3 nucleotide sequence: TGCGCCAGCACCCCTCTAGCGGATAGCTCCTACGAGCAGTACTTC. It translates to CASTPLADSSYEQYF.

The chain has TRBV6-5 and TRBJ2-7; 7 bases agree with TRBD1. Unmatched junction bases numbered 2, after V lost 3 bases and J lost 6 bases. Germline CDR1 reads MNHEY; CDR2 reads SVGAGI. The CDR3 runs to 12 residues. CDR3 sequence: CASSYPGGEQYF. The CDR3 coding sequence is TGTGCCAGCAGTTATCCAGGGGGCGAGCAGTACTTC.

V and J are TRBV5-1 and TRBJ1-4; perhaps TRBD1 as D (5 bases). The CDR3 has 14 residues. Germline V CDR1 and CDR2: SGHRS, YFSETQ. V dropped 1 base and J dropped 7 bases, with 11 bases sitting between them. In DNA, the CDR3 is TGCGCCAGCAGCTTGAGGCAGGGAGGTGAAAAACTGTTTTTT. Translated: CASSLRQGGEKLFF. The whole variable domain, filled in from reference TRBV5-1 and TRBJ1-4, reads KAGVTQTPRYLIKTRGQQVTLSCSPISGHRSVSWYQQTPGQGLQFLFEYFSETQRNKGNFPGRFSGRQFSNSRSEMNVSTLELGDSALYLCASSLRQGGEKLFFGSGTQLSVL.

This sequence joins TRBV15 and TRBJ2-1; TRBD2 matches at 8 bases. The CDR3 loop spans 14 amino acids. Trimming removed 1 base from V and 9 bases from J; junction bases left unmatched: 5. From germline, CDR1 is LNHNV and CDR2 YYDKDF (reference sequence). The CDR3 sequence: CATSRGTSIGEQFF. The CDR3 DNA follows: TGTGCCACCAGCAGAGGGACTAGCATCGGTGAGCAGTTCTTC. Complete variable domain (other parts from reference TRBV15 and TRBJ2-1): DAMVIQNPRYQVTQFGKPVTLSCSQTLNHNVMYWYQQKSSQAPKLLFHYYDKDFNNEADTPDNFQSRRPNTSFCFLDIRSPGLGDTAMYLCATSRGTSIGEQFFGPGTRLTVL.

This clone has just one count. The chain employs TRBV5-1 and TRBJ1-3, with D uncertain. The CDR3 length is 16 residues. Germline V gives CDR1 SGHRS, CDR2 YFSETQ. The V end lost 4 bases, the J end lost 1 base, and 15 bases lay between the germline ends. CDR3 bases: TGCGCCAGCAGCCCGGACGGAATAATTTCTGGAAACACCATATATTTT. Translating it yields CASSPDGIISGNTIYF.

This sequence joins TRBV28 and TRBJ2-2; D is ambiguous. Germline values: CDR1 MDHEN, CDR2 SYDVKM. The CDR3 covers 16 residues. Trimming pared 3 bases from V and 4 bases from J, leaving 15 bases between. The chain's CDR3 is CASSLEPQSSTGELFF. In DNA form, the CDR3 reads TGTGCCAGCAGTTTGGAGCCTCAAAGTTCCACCGGGGAGCTGTTTTTT.

This clone rates as medium-sized. V and J are TRBV6-6 and TRBJ1-3; D remains unclear. The ends were cut back, 7 bases at V and 4 bases at J, with 14 bases in the middle. The CDR3 length is 14 residues. Looked up from germline, CDR1 is MNHNY and CDR2 is SVGAGI (reference sequence). The CDR3 bases are TGTGCCAGCACCGCTACAGAGGAAGGAAACACCATATATTTT. It translates to CASTATEEGNTIYF.

This chain uses TRBV4-3 with TRBJ1-2; 8 positions agree with TRBD1. This CDR3 is 16 amino acids long. Germline V lookup: CDR1 LGHNA, CDR2 YSLEER. The V and J ends lost 0 bases and 5 bases, in that order; junction bases with no gene match: 8. The CDR3 DNA reads as TGCGCCAGCAGCCAAGATTATGAGCAGGGGGCATATGGCTACACCTTC. It yields the protein CASSQDYEQGAYGYTF.

The gene calls are TRBV27 and TRBJ1-4; D possibly corresponds to TRBD1 (6 bases). The germline V gene has CDR1 MNHEY and CDR2 SMNVEV (reference sequence). The CDR3 covers 15 residues. V gave up 5 bases and J gave up 5 bases, with 15 bases separating them. The CDR3 DNA follows: TGTGCCAGCAGTCGCTCGCAGGGGATCAATGAAAAACTGTTTTTT. Encoded protein: CASSRSQGINEKLFF.

The chain has TRBV11-2 and TRBJ2-3; D not resolved. Trimming left V 4 bases short and J 0 bases short, with 2 bases between. The CDR3 spans 12 residues. Germline CDR1 reads SGHAT; CDR2 reads FQNNGV. For the CDR3, the DNA is TGTGCCAGCAGCTACAGCACAGATACGCAGTATTTT. Amino acids: CASSYSTDTQYF.

This clone has only a few counts. The chain couples TRBV5-1 to TRBJ2-1, with no clear D. V was cut by 1 base and J by 6 bases, with 17 bases left in between. Per germline, CDR1 SGHRS and CDR2 YFSETQ. The CDR3 consists of 16 residues. The CDR3 nucleotides are TGCGCCAGCAGCTTGCCCAGCTTAGCAACCTTCAATGAGCAGTTCTTC. Protein sequence: CASSLPSLATFNEQFF.

The chain recombines TRBV7-3 with TRBJ1-2; tentative D call: TRBD1 (6 bases). CDR1 and CDR2 (germline): SGHTA, FQGTGA. The CDR3 consists of 13 residues. Trimming pared 5 bases from V and 8 bases from J, leaving 15 bases between. CDR3 residues: CASSPVGGWGYTF. As DNA, the CDR3 is TGTGCCAGCAGCCCGGTCGGGGGCTGGGGCTACACCTTC.

The chain carries TRBV7-2 and TRBJ2-7, with TRBD2 identical over 11 bases. The germline CDR1 and CDR2 sequences are SGHTA and FQGNSA. The CDR3 has 14 residues. With 5 bases clipped from V and 2 bases from J, the junction kept 2 bases outside the gene matches. In nucleotides, the CDR3 is TGTGCCAGCAGCCTTAGCGGGGGGGCCTACGAGCAGTACTTC. Protein: CASSLSGGAYEQYF.

The rearrangement links TRBV6-5 to TRBJ2-3; D is possibly TRBD2 (6 bases). The ends were cut back, 5 bases at V and 2 bases at J, with 11 bases in the middle. This CDR3 is built from 14 residues. Germline V gives CDR1 MNHEY, CDR2 SVGAGI. The CDR3 DNA reads as TGTGCCAGCAGTCGGGGCGGGACCACAGATACGCAGTATTTT. Protein sequence: CASSRGGTTDTQYF.

The V call is TRBV28, the J call TRBJ2-7; possibly TRBD1 for D (5 bases). Trimming stripped 1 base from V and 2 bases from J, with 9 bases between. The CDR3 has 14 amino acids. CDR1 is MDHEN, CDR2 SYDVKM, per germline. The CDR3 region has the DNA TGTGCCAGCAGTTTATTGGGGCCAGCCTACGAGCAGTACTTC. Translated, it gives CASSLLGPAYEQYF.

J is TRBJ1-4 and V is TRBV27; 9 positions match TRBD1. J lost 4 bases, V lost 6 bases, and 3 bases had no gene match. Germline CDR1 and CDR2: MNHEY and SMNVEV (reference sequence). CDR3 length: 14 residues. CDR3: CASSDRGFNEKLFF. DNA of the CDR3: TGTGCCAGCAGCGACAGGGGGTTTAATGAAAAACTGTTTTTT.

The count of this clone is one. The chain couples TRBV27 to TRBJ1-1, with 7 positions matching TRBD1. This CDR3 spans 15 amino acids. In germline, CDR1 is MNHEY, CDR2 SMNVEV (reference sequence). The junction had 10 bases not matched to a gene; V was cut back by 5 bases and J by 4 bases. CDR3 sequence: CASSTTGTASTEAFF. CDR3 nucleotide sequence: TGTGCCAGCAGTACAACCGGGACAGCTTCCACTGAAGCTTTCTTT.

The rearrangement joins TRBV6-5 to TRBJ1-2; tentative D call: TRBD1 (6 bases). The V end was cut by 5 bases, the J end by 5 bases, with 12 bases between. CDR3 length: 13 residues. CDR1 and CDR2 (germline): MNHEY, SVGAGI. CDR3 sequence: CASSNGQSYGYTF. The CDR3 DNA reads TGTGCCAGCAGTAATGGACAGAGTTATGGCTACACCTTC.

V is TRBV7-9 and J is TRBJ2-7; D possibly corresponds to TRBD1 (6 bases). Per the germline V gene, CDR1 is SEHNR and CDR2 is FQNEAQ (reference sequence). The V and J ends lost 5 bases and 6 bases respectively, with 11 bases between them. The CDR3 has 12 amino acids. The CDR3 bases are TGTGCCAGCAGCCACGGGACACCCGAGCAGTACTTC. The encoded protein is CASSHGTPEQYF. Full variable domain (rest looked up from reference TRBV7-9 and TRBJ2-7): DTGVSQNPRHKITKRGQNVTFRCDPISEHNRLYWYRQTLGQGPEFLTYFQNEAQLEKSRLLSDRFSAERPKGSFSTLEIQRTEQGDSAMYLCASSHGTPEQYFGPGTRLTVT.

The rearrangement joins TRBV30 to TRBJ1-2; D is possibly TRBD1 (6 bases). The CDR3 consists of 13 residues. In germline, CDR1 is GTSNPN, CDR2 SVGIG (reference sequence). Trimming cost V 0 bases and J 7 bases, with 12 bases left between them. Here the CDR3 DNA reads TGTGCCTGGAGTGTTTCAGGGGCCGTTGGCTACACCTTC. Protein: CAWSVSGAVGYTF.

The rearrangement joins TRBV10-3 to TRBJ2-3; TRBD2 matches at 12 bases. The CDR3 is 14 residues long. The trim removed 4 bases at V and 8 bases at J, leaving 4 bases unmatched. Per germline, CDR1 ENHRY and CDR2 SYGVKD. CDR3 amino acids: CAISGTSGEGTQYF. DNA of the CDR3: TGTGCCATCAGTGGGACTAGCGGGGAAGGTACGCAGTATTTT.

J is TRBJ2-2 and V is TRBV6-4; possibly TRBD2 for D (6 bases). In germline, CDR1 is MRHNA, CDR2 SNTAGT. The CDR3 extends over 13 amino acids. V shed 4 bases and J shed 3 bases, with 6 bases lying between them. In DNA, the CDR3 is TGTGCCAGCAGTGGGGGGGACACCGGGGAGCTGTTTTTT. Amino acids: CASSGGDTGELFF.

This clone has a handful of counts. The chain carries TRBV27 and TRBJ1-2; a weak D match, TRBD1 (5 bases). Germline values: CDR1 MNHEY, CDR2 SMNVEV (reference sequence). V was trimmed by 1 base and J by 7 bases, leaving 10 bases between them. The CDR3 runs to 13 residues. The DNA for the CDR3 is TGTGCCAGCAGTTTATGGGGGGGATCTGGCTACACCTTC. Amino acids: CASSLWGGSGYTF.